This T cell receptor (beta chain) appears in the sequencing data of a study of regulatory T cells in long-lasting Graves disease. Broader study findings: TCR diversity in persistent Graves' patients was below that of newly diagnosed ones.

Stated time point: newly diagnosed GD, antithyroid drugs for less than 3 months. From PBMCs, RNA was extracted and then used to make the TCR library. The germline V gene encodes CDR1 SGHRS and CDR2 YFSETQ. The CDR3 is 15 amino acids. The V and J ends lost 0 bases and 2 bases respectively, with 10 bases between them. This clonotype was detected ten times or more. What it binds is unknown. The TCR beta library used iRepertoire HTBI primers with Arm-PCR amplification of CDR3. TCRdb re-analysed the multiplex PCR reads in MiXCR, keeping a single row per CDR3 protein. The sample includes 400,000 to 500,000 distinct CDR3 sequences, about 15% of them seen just once. Separately, the same data were catalogued under a study of T cells in Graves' hyperthyroidism and ophthalmopathy. From that study: Lactation, pregnancy, other autoimmune disease or uncontrolled infection led to exclusion of patients.

This TCR came from a woman between 40 and 55 years old with Graves disease. The source was peripheral blood mononuclear cells (PBMCs), collected at new diagnosis, from a patient treated with antithyroid drugs. The V call is TRBV5-1, the J call TRBJ2-3; D perhaps matches TRBD1 (6 bases). DNA of the CDR3: TGCGCCAGCAGCTTGGAGGGGGTCATCACAGATACGCAGTATTTT. Its protein product is CASSLEGVITDTQYF.